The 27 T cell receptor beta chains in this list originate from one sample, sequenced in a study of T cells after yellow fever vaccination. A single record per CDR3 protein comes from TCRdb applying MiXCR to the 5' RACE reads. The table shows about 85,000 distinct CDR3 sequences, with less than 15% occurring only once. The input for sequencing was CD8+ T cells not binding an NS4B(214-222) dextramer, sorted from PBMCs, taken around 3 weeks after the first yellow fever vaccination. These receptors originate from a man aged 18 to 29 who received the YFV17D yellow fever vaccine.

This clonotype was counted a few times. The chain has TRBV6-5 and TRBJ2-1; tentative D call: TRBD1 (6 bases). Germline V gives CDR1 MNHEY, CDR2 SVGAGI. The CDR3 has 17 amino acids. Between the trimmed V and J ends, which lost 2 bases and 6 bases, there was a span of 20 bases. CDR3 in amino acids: CASSYGGDPQLGNEQFF. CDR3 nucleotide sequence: TGTGCCAGCAGTTACGGGGGCGATCCTCAACTGGGCAATGAGCAGTTCTTC.

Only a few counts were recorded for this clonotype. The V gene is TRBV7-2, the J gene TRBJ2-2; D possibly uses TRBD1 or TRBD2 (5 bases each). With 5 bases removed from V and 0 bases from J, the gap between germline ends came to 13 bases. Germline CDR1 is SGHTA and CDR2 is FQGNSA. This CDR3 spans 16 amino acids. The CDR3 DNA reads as TGTGCCAGCAGCCACCCCGGGACGACGAACACCGGGGAGCTGTTTTTT. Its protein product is CASSHPGTTNTGELFF.

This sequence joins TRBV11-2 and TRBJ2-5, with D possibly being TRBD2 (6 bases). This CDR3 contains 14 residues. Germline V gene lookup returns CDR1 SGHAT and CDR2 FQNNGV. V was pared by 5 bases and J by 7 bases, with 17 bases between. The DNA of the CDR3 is TGTGCCAGCAGCCCCAACGAGGGAGGTTGGACCCAGTACTTC. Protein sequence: CASSPNEGGWTQYF.

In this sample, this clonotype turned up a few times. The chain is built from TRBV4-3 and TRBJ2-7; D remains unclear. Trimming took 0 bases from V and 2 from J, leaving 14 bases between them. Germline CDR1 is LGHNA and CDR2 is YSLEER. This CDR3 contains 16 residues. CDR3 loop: CASSQDSSGITYEQYF. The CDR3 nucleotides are TGCGCCAGCAGCCAAGATAGTTCAGGAATTACCTACGAGCAGTACTTC.

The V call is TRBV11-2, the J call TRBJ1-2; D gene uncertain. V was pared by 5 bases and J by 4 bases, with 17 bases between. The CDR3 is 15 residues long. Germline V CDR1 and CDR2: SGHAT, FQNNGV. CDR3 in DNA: TGTGCCAGCAGCACTGGTCCCGAACCCATCTATGGCTACACCTTC. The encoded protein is CASSTGPEPIYGYTF. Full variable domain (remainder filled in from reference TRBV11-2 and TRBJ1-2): EAGVAQSPRYKIIEKRQSVAFWCNPISGHATLYWYQQILGQGPKLLIQFQNNGVVDDSQLPKDRFSAERLKGVDSTLKIQPAKLEDSAVYLCASSTGPEPIYGYTFGSGTRLTVV.

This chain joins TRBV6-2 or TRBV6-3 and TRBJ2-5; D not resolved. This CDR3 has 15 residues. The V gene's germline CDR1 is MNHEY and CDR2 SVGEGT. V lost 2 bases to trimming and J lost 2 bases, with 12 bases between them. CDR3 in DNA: TGTGCCAGCAGTTACGCAGGACGAGAGCAAGAGACCCAGTACTTC. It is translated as CASSYAGREQETQYF.

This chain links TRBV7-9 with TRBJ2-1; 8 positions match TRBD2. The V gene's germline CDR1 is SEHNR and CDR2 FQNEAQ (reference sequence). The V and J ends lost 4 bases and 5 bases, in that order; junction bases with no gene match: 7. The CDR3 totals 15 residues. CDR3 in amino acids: CASSSGETSDNEQFF. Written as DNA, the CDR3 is TGTGCCAGCAGCTCGGGCGAGACTAGCGACAATGAGCAGTTCTTC.

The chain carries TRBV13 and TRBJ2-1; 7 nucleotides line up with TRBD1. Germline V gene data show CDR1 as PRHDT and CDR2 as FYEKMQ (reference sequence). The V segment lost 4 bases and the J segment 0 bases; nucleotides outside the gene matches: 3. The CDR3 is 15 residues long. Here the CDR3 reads CASSSGQYSYNEQFF. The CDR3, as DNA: TGTGCCAGCAGCTCGGGACAGTACTCCTACAATGAGCAGTTCTTC.

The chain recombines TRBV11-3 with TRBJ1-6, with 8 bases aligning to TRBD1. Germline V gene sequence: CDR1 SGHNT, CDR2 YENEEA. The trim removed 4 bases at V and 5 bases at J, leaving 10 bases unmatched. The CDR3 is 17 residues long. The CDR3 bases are TGTGCCAGCAGCTCGAGGGGGACAGGCTTGAATAATTCACCCCTCCACTTT. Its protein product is CASSSRGTGLNNSPLHF.

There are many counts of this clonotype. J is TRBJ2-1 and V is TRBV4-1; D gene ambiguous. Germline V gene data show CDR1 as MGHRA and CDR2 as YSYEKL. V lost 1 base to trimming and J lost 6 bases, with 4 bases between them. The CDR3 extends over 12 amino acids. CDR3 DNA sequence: TGCGCCAGCAGCCAAGGGTCCAATGAGCAGTTCTTC. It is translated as CASSQGSNEQFF.

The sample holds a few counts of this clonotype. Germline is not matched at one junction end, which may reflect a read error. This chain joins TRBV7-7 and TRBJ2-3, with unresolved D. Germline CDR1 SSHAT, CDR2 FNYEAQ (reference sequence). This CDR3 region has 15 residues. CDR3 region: CASSPVAGATDTQYF. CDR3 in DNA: TGTGCTAGCAGCCCGGTCGCAGGAGCCACAGATACGCAGTATTTT.

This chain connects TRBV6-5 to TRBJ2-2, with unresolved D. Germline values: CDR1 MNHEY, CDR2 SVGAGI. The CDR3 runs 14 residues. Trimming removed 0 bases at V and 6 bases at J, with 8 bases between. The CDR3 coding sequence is TGTGCCAGCAGTTACTCGATTCTGTCCGGGGAGCTGTTTTTT. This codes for CASSYSILSGELFF.

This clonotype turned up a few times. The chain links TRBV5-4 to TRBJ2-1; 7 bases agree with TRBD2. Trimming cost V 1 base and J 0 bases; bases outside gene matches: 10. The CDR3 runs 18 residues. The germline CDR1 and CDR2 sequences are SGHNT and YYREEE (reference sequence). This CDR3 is CASSLYPTSVPSYNEQFF. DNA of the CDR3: TGTGCCAGCAGCTTGTATCCCACTAGCGTCCCCTCCTACAATGAGCAGTTCTTC.

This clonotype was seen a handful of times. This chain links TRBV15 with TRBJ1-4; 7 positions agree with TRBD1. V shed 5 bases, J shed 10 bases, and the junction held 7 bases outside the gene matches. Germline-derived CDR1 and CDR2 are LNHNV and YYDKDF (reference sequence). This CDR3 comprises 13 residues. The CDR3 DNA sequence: TGTGCCACCAGCTACCGCTCAGGGGGAAAACTGTTTTTT. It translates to CATSYRSGGKLFF. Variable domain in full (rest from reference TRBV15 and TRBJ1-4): DAMVIQNPRYQVTQFGKPVTLSCSQTLNHNVMYWYQQKSSQAPKLLFHYYDKDFNNEADTPDNFQSRRPNTSFCFLDIRSPGLGDTAMYLCATSYRSGGKLFFGSGTQLSVL.

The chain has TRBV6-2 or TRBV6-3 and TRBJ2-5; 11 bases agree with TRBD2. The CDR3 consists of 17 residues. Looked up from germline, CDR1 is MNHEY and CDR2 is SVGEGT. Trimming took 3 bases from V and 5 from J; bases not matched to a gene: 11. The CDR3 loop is CASSYVLAGESLETQYF. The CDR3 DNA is TGTGCCAGCAGTTATGTACTAGCGGGGGAGAGTTTGGAGACCCAGTACTTC.

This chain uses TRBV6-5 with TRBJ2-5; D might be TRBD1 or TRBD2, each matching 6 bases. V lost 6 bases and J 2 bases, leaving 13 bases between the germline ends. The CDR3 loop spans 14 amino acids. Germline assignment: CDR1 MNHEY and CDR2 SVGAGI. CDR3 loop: CASRGGHLQETQYF. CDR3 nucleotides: TGTGCCAGCAGGGGGGGACATCTACAAGAGACCCAGTACTTC.

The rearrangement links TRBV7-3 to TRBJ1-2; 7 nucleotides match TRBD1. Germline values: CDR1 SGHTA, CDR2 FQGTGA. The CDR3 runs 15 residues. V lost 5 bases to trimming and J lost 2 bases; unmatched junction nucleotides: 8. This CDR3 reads CASSPGTALNYGYTF. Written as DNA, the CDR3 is TGTGCCAGCAGCCCCGGGACAGCCCTAAACTATGGCTACACCTTC.

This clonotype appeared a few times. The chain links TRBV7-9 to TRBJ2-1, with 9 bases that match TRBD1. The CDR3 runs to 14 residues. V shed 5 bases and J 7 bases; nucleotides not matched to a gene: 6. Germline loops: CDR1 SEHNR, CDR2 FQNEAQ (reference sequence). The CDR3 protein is CASSRRDRVNEQFF. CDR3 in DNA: TGTGCCAGCAGCCGACGGGACAGGGTTAATGAGCAGTTCTTC.

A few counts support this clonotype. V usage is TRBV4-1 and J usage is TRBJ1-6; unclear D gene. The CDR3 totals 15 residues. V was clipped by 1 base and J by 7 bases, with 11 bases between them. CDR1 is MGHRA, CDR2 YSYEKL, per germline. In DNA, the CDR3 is TGCGCCAGCAGCCAAGGGTCCCTCCTCAATTCACCCCTCCACTTT. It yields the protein CASSQGSLLNSPLHF.

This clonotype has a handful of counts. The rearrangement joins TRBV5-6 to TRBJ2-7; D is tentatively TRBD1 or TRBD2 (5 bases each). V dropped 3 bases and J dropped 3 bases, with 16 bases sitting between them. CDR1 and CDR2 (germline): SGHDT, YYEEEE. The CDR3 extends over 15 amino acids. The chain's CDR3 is CASSSGTLSLYEQYF. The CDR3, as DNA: TGTGCCAGCAGCTCAGGGACCCTATCCCTCTACGAGCAGTACTTC.

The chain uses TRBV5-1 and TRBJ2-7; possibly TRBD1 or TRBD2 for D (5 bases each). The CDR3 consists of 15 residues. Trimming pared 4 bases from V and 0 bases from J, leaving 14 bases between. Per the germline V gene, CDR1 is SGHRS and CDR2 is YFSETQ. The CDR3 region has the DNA TGCGCCAGCAGCCCCGGGACGTCAAGCTCCTACGAGCAGTACTTC. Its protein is CASSPGTSSSYEQYF.

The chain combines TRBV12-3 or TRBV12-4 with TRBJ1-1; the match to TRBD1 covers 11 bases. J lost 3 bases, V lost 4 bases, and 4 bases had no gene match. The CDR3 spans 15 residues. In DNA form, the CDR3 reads TGTGCCAGCAGTTGGGGACAGGGGGATTACACTGAAGCTTTCTTT. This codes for CASSWGQGDYTEAFF.

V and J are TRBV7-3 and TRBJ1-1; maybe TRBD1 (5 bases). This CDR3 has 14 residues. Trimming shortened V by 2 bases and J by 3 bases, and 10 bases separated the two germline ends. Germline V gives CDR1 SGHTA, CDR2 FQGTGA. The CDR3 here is CASSLSVGDTEAFF. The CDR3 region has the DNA TGTGCCAGCAGCTTATCGGTGGGGGACACTGAAGCTTTCTTT. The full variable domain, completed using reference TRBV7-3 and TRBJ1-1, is GAGVSQTPSNKVTEKGKYVELRCDPISGHTALYWYRQSLGQGPEFLIYFQGTGAADDSGLPNDRFFAVRPEGSVSTLKIQRTERGDSAVYLCASSLSVGDTEAFFGQGTRLTVV.

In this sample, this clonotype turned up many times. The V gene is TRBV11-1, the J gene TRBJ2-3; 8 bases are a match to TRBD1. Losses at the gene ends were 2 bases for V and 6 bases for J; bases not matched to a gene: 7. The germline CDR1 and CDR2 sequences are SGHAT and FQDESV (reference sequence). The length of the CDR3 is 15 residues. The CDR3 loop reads CASSLPRGLGDTQYF. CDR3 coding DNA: TGTGCCAGCAGCTTACCCAGGGGGCTTGGGGATACGCAGTATTTT.

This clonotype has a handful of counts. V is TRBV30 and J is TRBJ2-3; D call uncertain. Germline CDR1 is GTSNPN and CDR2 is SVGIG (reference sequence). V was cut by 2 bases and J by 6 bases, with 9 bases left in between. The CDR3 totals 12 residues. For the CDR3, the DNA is TGTGCCTGGAGTATGTTCGGGGATACGCAGTATTTT. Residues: CAWSMFGDTQYF.

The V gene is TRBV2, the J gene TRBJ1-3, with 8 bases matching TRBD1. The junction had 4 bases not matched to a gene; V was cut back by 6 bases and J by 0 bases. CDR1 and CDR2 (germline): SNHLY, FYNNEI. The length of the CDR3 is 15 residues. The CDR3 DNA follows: TGTGCCAGCAGGGGGACAGGTTCCTCTGGAAACACCATATATTTT. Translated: CASRGTGSSGNTIYF.

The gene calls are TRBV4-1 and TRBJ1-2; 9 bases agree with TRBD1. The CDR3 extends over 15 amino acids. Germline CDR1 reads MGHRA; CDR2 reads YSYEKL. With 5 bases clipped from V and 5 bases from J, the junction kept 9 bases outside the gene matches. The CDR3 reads CASSTRDRAGYGYTF. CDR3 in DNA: TGCGCCAGCAGCACCCGGGACAGGGCGGGATATGGCTACACCTTC.